The entry below gives a single T cell receptor beta chain sequence along with its context. The antigen is not known. None of the donors, who were healthy HIV-negative adults, had recently had acute infections or vaccinations. The data were obtained in a study of shared clonotypes between healthy human individuals. Findings of the study overall: Larger estimated richness was generally recorded for naive subsets relative to memory subsets.

CDR1 SGHKS and CDR2 YYEKEE come from the germline V gene (reference sequence). V gave up 1 base and J gave up 4 bases, with 14 bases separating them. This CDR3 has 15 amino acids. Original handling: For the immunoSEQ data, sequences were junction-only without quality scores, so filtering differed. Produced via immunoSEQ multiplex PCR; TCRdb's table is partial and in-frame only. V, J and clone size were drawn from that table, and D and trimming were deduced from the DNA. The sample shows over a million clones, approximately 70% of them seen only once. J is TRBJ2-5 and V is TRBV5-5, with D perhaps matching TRBD1 (7 bases). The sample comprised memory CD4+ T cells sorted from blood. Subset here: CD45RA-negative fraction. This sequence originates from a man younger than 30 in good health. The CDR3 region is CASSLRTGGGETQYF. CDR3 coding DNA: TGTGCCAGCAGCTTGCGGACAGGAGGGGGAGAGACCCAGTACTTC.